This TCR beta chain emerged from a study of Ad26.COV2.S vaccination and SARS-CoV-2 variants. The CDR3 has 14 amino acids. Germline CDR1 LGHNA, CDR2 YSLEER. Trimming took 0 bases from V and 9 from J, leaving 11 bases between them. Regarding treatment: about 20 received Ad26.COV2.S at low or high dose, single or two shots; 5 received placebo; per-sample allocation not given. Specimens were obtained on day 63 following the first vaccine or placebo injection. Sequencing used immunoSEQ multiplex PCR; TCRdb keeps in-frame clones, though not all of them. The table has hundreds of thousands of clones, approximately 88% seen once; the top ten hold nearly 1.5%.

The sequence derives from a person between 18 and 59 years old who received the Ad26.COV2.S COVID-19 vaccine or a placebo. The chain employs TRBV4-3 and TRBJ2-2; D is perhaps TRBD1 (5 bases). The sequencing used peripheral blood, collected in a trial of Ad26.COV2.S vaccine versus placebo. CDR3 sequence reads: CASSQDLGVRELFF. CDR3 DNA: TGCGCCAGCAGCCAAGATTTAGGGGTGCGGGAGCTGTTTTTT.